This passage covers 16 T cell receptor beta chains from one sample sequenced in a study of cytomegalovirus exposure and HLA in healthy donors. A multiplex PCR was run with 60 Vbeta primers and 13 Jbeta primers. Profiled with immunoSEQ multiplex PCR; TCRdb holds only in-frame clones, not every one. The data show some 140,000 clones, approximately 83% seen once. The sample consisted of PBMCs. All receptors derive from a man aged 40-49 years in good health and CMV-seronegative.

This rearrangement joins TRBV7-2 to TRBJ2-5, with D possibly matching TRBD1 (5 bases). V was cut by 5 bases and J by 5 bases, with 15 bases left in between. Germline CDR1 SGHTA, CDR2 FQGNSA. There are 14 residues in the CDR3. CDR3 bases: TGTGCCAGCAGCCGAGAGCAGGGTACGGAGACCCAGTACTTC. Encoded protein: CASSREQGTETQYF.

The chain uses TRBV25-1 and TRBJ2-1; TRBD2 agrees at 11 bases. The junction had 2 bases not matched to a gene; V was cut back by 6 bases and J by 4 bases. CDR3 length: 14 amino acids. Germline lookup yields CDR1 MGHDK and CDR2 SYGVNS. This CDR3 reads CASRASGGYNEQFF. The CDR3 nucleotides are TGTGCCAGCAGGGCTAGCGGGGGGTACAATGAGCAGTTCTTC.

V and J are TRBV6-1 and TRBJ1-5; D is undetermined. Looked up from germline, CDR1 is MNHNS and CDR2 is SASEGT. V shed 2 bases and J shed 0 bases, with 17 bases lying between them. The CDR3 runs to 18 residues. CDR3 in amino acids: CASSEFEGFYDSNQPQHF. The CDR3 DNA follows: TGTGCCAGCAGTGAATTCGAGGGATTTTACGATAGCAATCAGCCCCAGCATTTT.

This clone was observed a handful of times. This rearrangement joins TRBV30 to TRBJ2-7, with D possibly being TRBD2 (5 bases). The CDR3 is 14 residues long. CDR1 GTSNPN and CDR2 SVGIG come from the germline V gene (reference sequence). Trimming cost V 3 bases and J 0 bases, with 12 bases left between them. Here the CDR3 DNA reads TGTGCCTGGAGGTCGACAACTAGCTCCTACGAGCAGTACTTC. It translates to CAWRSTTSSYEQYF.

The chain couples TRBV5-1 to TRBJ2-5, with 8 bases fitting TRBD1. Germline loops: CDR1 SGHRS, CDR2 YFSETQ. The CDR3 loop spans 14 amino acids. The junction had 8 bases not matched to a gene; V was cut back by 6 bases and J by 4 bases. CDR3 in amino acids: CASTSRGLGETQYF. Written as DNA, the CDR3 is TGCGCCAGCACAAGCAGGGGGCTGGGAGAGACCCAGTACTTC.

This sequence joins TRBV29-1 and TRBJ2-2; 7 positions match TRBD1. Germline V CDR1 and CDR2: SQVTM, ANQGSEA. The CDR3 consists of 13 residues. The ends lost 7 bases at V and 6 bases at J; junction bases unmatched: 8. The CDR3 DNA reads TGCAGCGCTACTGGGCAGGGGGCCGGGGAGCTGTTTTTT. Translating gives CSATGQGAGELFF.

In its sample, this clone was seen a few times. The chain has TRBV6-1 and TRBJ1-5; weak D call: TRBD1 (6 bases). CDR3 length: 13 amino acids. V was cut by 4 bases and J by 6 bases, with 10 bases left in between. Germline CDR1 is MNHNS and CDR2 is SASEGT. CDR3: CASSGTTGQPQHF. CDR3 bases: TGTGCCAGCAGTGGCACGACAGGTCAGCCCCAGCATTTT.

The V gene is TRBV7-9, the J gene TRBJ1-2; no clear D gene. Trimming took 0 bases from V and 4 from J, leaving 12 bases between them. This CDR3 has 15 amino acids. Germline-derived CDR1 and CDR2 are SEHNR and FQNEAQ (reference sequence). The CDR3 coding sequence is TGTGCCAGCAGCTTAGCGGTGACACCATTCTATGGCTACACCTTC. Protein product: CASSLAVTPFYGYTF.

The chain is built from TRBV10-3 and TRBJ2-1; 9 bases align to TRBD1. In germline, CDR1 is ENHRY, CDR2 SYGVKD. The trim removed 6 bases at V and 7 bases at J, leaving 4 bases unmatched. The CDR3 spans 13 residues. CDR3 bases: TGTGCCATCAGCGGACAGGGGTATAATGAGCAGTTCTTC. As protein: CAISGQGYNEQFF.

The chain is built from TRBV7-9 and TRBJ2-1; 12 bases are a match to TRBD2. Germline lookup yields CDR1 SEHNR and CDR2 FQNEAQ (reference sequence). The CDR3 runs to 16 residues. The V gene end was trimmed by 3 bases and the J gene end by 3 bases; junction bases not matched to a gene: 3. CDR3 DNA: TGTGCCAGCAGCTTCTGGACTAGCGGGGACTACAATGAGCAGTTCTTC. Translation gives CASSFWTSGDYNEQFF.

This sequence joins TRBV7-3 and TRBJ2-7; 7 bases line up with TRBD1. From germline, CDR1 is SGHTA and CDR2 FQGTGA. Trimming cost V 5 bases and J 2 bases; bases outside gene matches: 9. The CDR3 is made up of 15 amino acids. CDR3 sequence: CASSVGGLGTYEQYF. The CDR3 DNA reads TGTGCCAGCAGCGTAGGGGGCCTCGGGACCTACGAGCAGTACTTC.

The CDR3 DNA follows: TGTGCCAGCAGCGTGACAGCGGGAGTAGGGGAGCTGTTTTTT. Its protein is CASSVTAGVGELFF. The chain uses TRBV7-6 and TRBJ2-2; 8 nucleotides match TRBD2. The CDR3 totals 14 residues. The germline gives CDR1 SGHVS, CDR2 FNYEAQ. After removal of 5 bases from V and 8 bases from J, the junction contained 7 bases not matched to a gene.

The chain combines TRBV5-1 with TRBJ2-3; tentative D call: TRBD1 (5 bases). Trimming pared 4 bases from V and 2 bases from J, leaving 14 bases between. The CDR3 contains 15 residues. Germline values: CDR1 SGHRS, CDR2 YFSETQ. The CDR3: CASSQGGRITDTQYF. The CDR3 region has the DNA TGCGCCAGCAGCCAGGGTGGACGAATCACAGATACGCAGTATTTT.

DNA for the CDR3: TGTGCCAGCAGCCTCGGGACAGGGTCTATCGAGCAGTACTTC. It codes for CASSLGTGSIEQYF. The chain recombines TRBV7-9 with TRBJ2-7, with 9 positions matching TRBD1. J gave up 6 bases and V 5 bases, and 8 bases lay outside the gene matches. This CDR3 spans 14 amino acids. The V gene's germline CDR1 is SEHNR and CDR2 FQNEAQ (reference sequence).

This clone was observed a handful of times. The genes are TRBV6-5 and TRBJ1-2; D gene ambiguous. Germline assignment: CDR1 MNHEY and CDR2 SVGAGI. V was clipped by 6 bases and J by 6 bases, with 14 bases between them. The CDR3 spans 13 residues. The CDR3 DNA reads TGTGCCAGCAGACTTTACCGCGGCCATGGCTACACCTTC. Translating it yields CASRLYRGHGYTF.

This clone was counted a few times. The genes are TRBV9 and TRBJ2-3; perhaps TRBD2 as D (6 bases). Trimming removed 4 bases at V and 0 bases at J, with 18 bases between. From germline, CDR1 is SGDLS and CDR2 YYNGEE. CDR3 length: 17 residues. CDR3 nucleotide sequence: TGTGCCAGCAGCCCCCAGCCGGACTACCCTAGCACAGATACGCAGTATTTT. This gives the protein CASSPQPDYPSTDTQYF.